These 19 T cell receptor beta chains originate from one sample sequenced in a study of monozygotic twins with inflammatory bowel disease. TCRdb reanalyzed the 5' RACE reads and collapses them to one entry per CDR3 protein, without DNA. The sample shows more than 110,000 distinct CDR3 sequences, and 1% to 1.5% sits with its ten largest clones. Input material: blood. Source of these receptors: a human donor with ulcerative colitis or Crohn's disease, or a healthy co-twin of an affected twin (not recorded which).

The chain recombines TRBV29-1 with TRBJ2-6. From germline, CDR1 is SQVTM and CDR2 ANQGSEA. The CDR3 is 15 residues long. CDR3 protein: CSVISAISGANVLTF.

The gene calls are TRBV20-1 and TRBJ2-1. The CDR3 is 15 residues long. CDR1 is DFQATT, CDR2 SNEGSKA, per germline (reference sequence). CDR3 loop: CSARGHMSSYNEQFF.

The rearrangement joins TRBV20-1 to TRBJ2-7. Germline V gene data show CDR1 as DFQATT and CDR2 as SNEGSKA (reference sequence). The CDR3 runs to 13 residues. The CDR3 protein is CSARSGRSYEQYF.

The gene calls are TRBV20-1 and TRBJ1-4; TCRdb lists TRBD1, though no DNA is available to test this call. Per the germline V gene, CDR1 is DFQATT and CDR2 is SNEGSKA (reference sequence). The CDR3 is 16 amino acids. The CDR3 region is CSARPRGDSTNEKLFF.

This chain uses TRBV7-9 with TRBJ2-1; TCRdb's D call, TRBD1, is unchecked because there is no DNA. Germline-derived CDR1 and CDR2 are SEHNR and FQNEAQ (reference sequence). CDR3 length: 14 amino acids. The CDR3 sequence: CASTLQGSYNEQFF.

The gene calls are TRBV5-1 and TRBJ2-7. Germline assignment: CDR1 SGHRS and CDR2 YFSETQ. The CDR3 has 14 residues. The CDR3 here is CASSWGTGPYEQYF.

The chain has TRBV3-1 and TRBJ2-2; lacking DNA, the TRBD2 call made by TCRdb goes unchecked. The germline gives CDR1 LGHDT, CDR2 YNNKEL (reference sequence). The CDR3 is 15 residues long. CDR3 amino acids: CASSRRGSNTGELFF.

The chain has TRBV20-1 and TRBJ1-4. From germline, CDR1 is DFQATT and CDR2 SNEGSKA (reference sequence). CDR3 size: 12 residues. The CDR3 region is CSARVIEEKLFF.

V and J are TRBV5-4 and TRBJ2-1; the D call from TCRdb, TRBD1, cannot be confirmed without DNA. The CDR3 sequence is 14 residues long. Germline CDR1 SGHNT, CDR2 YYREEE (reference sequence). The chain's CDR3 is CASSKDRWGNEQFF. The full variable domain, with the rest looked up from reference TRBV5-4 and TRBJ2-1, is ETGVTQSPTHLIKTRGQQVTLRCSSQSGHNTVSWYQQALGQGPQFIFQYYREEENGRGNFPPRFSGLQFPNYSSELNVNALELDDSALYLCASSKDRWGNEQFFGPGTRLTVL.

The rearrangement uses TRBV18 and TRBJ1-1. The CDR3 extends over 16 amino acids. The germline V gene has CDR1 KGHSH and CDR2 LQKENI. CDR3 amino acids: CASLPTRVGGGTEAFF. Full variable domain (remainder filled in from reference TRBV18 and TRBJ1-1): NAGVMQNPRHLVRRRGQEARLRCSPMKGHSHVYWYRQLPEEGLKFMVYLQKENIIDESGMPKERFSAEFPKEGPSILRIQQVVRGDSAAYFCASLPTRVGGGTEAFFGQGTRLTVV.

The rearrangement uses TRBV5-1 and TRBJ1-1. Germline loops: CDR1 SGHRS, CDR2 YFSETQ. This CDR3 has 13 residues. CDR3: CASSVDGNTEAFF. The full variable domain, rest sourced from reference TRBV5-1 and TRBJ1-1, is KAGVTQTPRYLIKTRGQQVTLSCSPISGHRSVSWYQQTPGQGLQFLFEYFSETQRNKGNFPGRFSGRQFSNSRSEMNVSTLELGDSALYLCASSVDGNTEAFFGQGTRLTVV.

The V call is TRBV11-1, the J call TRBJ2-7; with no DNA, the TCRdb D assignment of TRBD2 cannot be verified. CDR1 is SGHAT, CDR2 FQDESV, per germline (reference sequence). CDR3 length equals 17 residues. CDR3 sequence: CASSFGLAGGGSYEQYF.

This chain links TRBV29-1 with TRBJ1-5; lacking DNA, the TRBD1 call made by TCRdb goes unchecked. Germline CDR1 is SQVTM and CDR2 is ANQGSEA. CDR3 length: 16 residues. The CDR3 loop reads CSVQTGTGGLGQPQHF.

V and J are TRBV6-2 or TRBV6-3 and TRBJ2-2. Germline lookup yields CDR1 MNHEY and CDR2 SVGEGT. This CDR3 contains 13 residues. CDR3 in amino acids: CASRSRPTGELFF.

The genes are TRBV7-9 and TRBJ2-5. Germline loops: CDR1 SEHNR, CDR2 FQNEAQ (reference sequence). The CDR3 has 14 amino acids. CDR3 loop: CASSHEGYQETQYF.

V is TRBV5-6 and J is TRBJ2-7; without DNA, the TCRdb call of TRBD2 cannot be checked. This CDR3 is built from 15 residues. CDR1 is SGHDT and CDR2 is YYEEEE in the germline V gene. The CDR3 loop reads CVSSPLAGGHYEQYF.

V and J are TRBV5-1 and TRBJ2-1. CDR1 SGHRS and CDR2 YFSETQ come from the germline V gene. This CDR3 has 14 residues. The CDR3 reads CASSSGASYNEQFF.

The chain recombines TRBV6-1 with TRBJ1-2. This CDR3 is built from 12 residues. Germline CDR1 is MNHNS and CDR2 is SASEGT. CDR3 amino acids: CASRRADYGYTF.

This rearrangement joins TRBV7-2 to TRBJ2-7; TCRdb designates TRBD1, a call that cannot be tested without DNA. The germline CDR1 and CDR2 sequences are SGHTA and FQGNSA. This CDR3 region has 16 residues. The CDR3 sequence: CASSLLTDGANYEQYF.